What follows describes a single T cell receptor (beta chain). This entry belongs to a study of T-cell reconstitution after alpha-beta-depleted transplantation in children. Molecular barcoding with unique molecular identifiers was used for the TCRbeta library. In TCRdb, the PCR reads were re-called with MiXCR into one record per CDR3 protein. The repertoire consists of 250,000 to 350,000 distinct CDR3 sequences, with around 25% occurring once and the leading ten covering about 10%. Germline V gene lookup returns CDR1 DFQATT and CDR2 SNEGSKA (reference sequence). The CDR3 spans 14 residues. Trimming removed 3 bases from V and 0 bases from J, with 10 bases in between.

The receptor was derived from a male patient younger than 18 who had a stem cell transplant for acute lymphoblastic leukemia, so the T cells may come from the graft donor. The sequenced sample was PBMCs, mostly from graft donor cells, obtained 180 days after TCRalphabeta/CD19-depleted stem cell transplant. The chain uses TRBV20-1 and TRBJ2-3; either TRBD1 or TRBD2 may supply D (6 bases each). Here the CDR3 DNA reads TGCAGTGCTAGCGGGGGCACTAGCACAGATACGCAGTATTTT. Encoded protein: CSASGGTSTDTQYF.